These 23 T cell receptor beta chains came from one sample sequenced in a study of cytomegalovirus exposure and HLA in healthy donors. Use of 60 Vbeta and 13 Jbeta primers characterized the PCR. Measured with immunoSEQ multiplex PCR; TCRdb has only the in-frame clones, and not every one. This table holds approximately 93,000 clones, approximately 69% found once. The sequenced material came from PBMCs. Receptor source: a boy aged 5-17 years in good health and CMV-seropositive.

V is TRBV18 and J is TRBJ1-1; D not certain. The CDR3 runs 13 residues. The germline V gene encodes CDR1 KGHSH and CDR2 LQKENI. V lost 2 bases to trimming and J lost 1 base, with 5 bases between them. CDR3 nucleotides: TGTGCCAGCTCACCAAACAAGAACACTGAAGCTTTCTTT. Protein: CASSPNKNTEAFF.

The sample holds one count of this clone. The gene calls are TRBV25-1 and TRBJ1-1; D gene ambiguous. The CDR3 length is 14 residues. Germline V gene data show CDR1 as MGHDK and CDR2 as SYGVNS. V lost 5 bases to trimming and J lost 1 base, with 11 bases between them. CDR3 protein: CASSLTAANTEAFF. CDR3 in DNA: TGTGCCAGCAGTCTTACAGCCGCGAACACTGAAGCTTTCTTT.

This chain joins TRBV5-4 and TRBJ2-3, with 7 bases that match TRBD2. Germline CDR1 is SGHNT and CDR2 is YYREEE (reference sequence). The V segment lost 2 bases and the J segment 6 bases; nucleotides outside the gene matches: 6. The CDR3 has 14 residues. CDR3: CASSFRGRADTQYF. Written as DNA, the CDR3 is TGTGCCAGCAGCTTTCGAGGGAGGGCGGATACGCAGTATTTT.

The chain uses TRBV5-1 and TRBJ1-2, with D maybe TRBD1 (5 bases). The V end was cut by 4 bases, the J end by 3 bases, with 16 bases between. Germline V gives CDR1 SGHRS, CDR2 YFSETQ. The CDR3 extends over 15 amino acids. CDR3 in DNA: TGCGCCAGCAGCCGGGCGGGGACCTCTGACTATGGCTACACCTTC. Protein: CASSRAGTSDYGYTF.

The CDR3 region has the DNA TGTGCCAGCAGTTACAGGGGATATAACTATGGCTACACCTTC. Translating gives CASSYRGYNYGYTF. The chain joins TRBV6-5 to TRBJ1-2; a weak D match, TRBD1 (5 bases). V lost 2 bases, J lost 1 base, and 8 bases lay in between. The germline CDR1 and CDR2 sequences are MNHEY and SVGAGI. The CDR3 has 14 amino acids.

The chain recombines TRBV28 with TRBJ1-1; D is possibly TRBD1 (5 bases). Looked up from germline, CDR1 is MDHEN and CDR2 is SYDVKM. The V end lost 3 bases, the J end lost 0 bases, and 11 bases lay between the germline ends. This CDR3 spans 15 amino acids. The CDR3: CASSFRQNMNTEAFF. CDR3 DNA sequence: TGTGCCAGCAGTTTCCGACAGAACATGAACACTGAAGCTTTCTTT.

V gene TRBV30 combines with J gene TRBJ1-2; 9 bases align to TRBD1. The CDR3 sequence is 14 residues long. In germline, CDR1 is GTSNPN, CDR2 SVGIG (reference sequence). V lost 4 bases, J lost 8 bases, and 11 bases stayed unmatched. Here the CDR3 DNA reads TGTGCCTGGACCGTCTCACAGGGGGCAGTAGGCTACACCTTC. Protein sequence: CAWTVSQGAVGYTF.

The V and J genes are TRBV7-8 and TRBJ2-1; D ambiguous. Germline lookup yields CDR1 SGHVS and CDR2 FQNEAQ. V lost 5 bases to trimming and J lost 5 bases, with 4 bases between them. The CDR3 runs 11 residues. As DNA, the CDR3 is TGTGCCAGCAGCCTAAACAATGAGCAGTTCTTC. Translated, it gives CASSLNNEQFF.

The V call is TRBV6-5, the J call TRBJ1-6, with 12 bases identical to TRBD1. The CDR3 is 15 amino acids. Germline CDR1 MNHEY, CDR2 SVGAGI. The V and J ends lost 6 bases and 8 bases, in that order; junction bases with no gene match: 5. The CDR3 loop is CASSPGQGADSPLHF. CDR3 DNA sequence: TGTGCCAGCAGCCCGGGACAGGGGGCTGATTCACCCCTCCACTTT.

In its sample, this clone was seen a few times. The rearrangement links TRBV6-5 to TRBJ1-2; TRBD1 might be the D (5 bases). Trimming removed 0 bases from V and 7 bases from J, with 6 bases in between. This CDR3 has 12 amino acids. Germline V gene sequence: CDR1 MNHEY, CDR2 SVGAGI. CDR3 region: CASSYSQGGYTF. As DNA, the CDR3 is TGTGCCAGCAGTTACTCCCAGGGTGGCTACACCTTC.

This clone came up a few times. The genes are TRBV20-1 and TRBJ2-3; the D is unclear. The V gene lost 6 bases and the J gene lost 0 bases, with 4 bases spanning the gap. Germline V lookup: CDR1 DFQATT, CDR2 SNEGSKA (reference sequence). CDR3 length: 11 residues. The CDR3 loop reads CSAHSTDTQYF. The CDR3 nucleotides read TGCAGTGCCCATAGCACAGATACGCAGTATTTT.

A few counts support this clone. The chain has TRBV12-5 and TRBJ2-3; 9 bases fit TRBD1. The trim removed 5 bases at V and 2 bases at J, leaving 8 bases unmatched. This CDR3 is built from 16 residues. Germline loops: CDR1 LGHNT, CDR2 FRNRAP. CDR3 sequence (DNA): TGTGCTAGTGGTACCCCCGGGACAGGGTACACAGATACGCAGTATTTT. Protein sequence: CASGTPGTGYTDTQYF.

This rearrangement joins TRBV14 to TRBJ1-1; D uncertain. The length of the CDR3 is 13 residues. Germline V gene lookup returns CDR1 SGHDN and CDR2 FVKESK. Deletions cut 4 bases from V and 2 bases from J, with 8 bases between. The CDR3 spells CASSPDQNTEAFF. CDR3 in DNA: TGTGCCAGCAGCCCAGACCAAAACACTGAAGCTTTCTTT.

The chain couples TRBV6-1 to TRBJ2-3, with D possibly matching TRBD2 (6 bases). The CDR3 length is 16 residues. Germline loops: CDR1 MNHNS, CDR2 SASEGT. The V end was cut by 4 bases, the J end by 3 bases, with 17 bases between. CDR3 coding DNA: TGTGCCAGCAGTGGTCGGGGAGCGGCGGGAACAGATACGCAGTATTTT. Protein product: CASSGRGAAGTDTQYF.

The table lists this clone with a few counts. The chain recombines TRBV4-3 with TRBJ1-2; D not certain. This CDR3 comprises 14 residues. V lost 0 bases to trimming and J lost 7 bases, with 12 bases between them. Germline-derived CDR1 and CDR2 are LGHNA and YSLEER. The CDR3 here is CASSQDFGGAGYTF. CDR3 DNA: TGCGCCAGCAGCCAAGATTTTGGAGGAGCTGGCTACACCTTC.

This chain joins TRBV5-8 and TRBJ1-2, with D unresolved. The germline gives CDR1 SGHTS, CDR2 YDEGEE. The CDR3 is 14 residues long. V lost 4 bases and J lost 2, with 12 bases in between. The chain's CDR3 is CASSPIRENYGYTF. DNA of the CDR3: TGTGCCAGCAGCCCAATTCGGGAGAACTATGGCTACACCTTC.

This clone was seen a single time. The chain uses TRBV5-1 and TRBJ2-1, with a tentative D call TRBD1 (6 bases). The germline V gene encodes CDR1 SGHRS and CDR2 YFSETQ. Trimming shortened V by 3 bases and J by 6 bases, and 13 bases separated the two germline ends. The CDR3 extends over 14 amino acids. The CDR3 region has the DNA TGCGCCAGCAGCTGGGGGCCAGGATTCAATGAGCAGTTCTTC. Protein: CASSWGPGFNEQFF.

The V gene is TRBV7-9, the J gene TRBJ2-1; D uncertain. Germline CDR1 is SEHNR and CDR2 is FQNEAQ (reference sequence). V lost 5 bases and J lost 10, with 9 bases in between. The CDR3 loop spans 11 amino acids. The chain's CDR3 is CASSAAREQFF. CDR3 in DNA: TGTGCCAGCAGCGCGGCGCGGGAGCAGTTCTTC.

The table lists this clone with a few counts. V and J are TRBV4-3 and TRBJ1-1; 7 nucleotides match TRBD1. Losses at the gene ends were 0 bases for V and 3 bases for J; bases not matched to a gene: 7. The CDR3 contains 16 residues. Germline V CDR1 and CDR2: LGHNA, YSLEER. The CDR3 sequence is CASSQEGSDRDTEAFF. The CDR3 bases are TGCGCCAGCAGCCAAGAGGGTTCCGACAGGGACACTGAAGCTTTCTTT.

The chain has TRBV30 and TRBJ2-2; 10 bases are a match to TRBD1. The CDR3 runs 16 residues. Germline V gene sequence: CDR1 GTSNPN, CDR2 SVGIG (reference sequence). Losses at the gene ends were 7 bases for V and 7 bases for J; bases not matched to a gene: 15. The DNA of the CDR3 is TGTGCCTTTTTAGAGGGGACAGGGGTCAGGGGCGGGGAGCTGTTTTTT. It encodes CAFLEGTGVRGGELFF.

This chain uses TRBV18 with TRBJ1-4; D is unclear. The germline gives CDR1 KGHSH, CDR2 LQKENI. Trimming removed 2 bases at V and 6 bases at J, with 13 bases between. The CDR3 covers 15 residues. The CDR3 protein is CASSPNQLMDEKLFF. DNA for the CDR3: TGTGCCAGCTCACCAAATCAACTTATGGATGAAAAACTGTTTTTT.

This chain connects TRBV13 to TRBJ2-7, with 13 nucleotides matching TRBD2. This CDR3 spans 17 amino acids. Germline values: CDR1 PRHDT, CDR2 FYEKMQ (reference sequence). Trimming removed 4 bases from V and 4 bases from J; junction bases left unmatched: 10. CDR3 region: CASSSSPGLAGRYEQYF. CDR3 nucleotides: TGTGCCAGCAGCTCTAGCCCGGGACTAGCGGGGAGGTACGAGCAGTACTTC.

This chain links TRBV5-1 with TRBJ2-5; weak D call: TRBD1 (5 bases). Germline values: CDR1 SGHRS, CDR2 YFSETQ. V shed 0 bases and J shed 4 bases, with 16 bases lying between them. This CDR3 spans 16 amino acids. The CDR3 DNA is TGCGCCAGCAGCTTGGGTCTCAGGGTTTTAGGAGAGACCCAGTACTTC. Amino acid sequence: CASSLGLRVLGETQYF.